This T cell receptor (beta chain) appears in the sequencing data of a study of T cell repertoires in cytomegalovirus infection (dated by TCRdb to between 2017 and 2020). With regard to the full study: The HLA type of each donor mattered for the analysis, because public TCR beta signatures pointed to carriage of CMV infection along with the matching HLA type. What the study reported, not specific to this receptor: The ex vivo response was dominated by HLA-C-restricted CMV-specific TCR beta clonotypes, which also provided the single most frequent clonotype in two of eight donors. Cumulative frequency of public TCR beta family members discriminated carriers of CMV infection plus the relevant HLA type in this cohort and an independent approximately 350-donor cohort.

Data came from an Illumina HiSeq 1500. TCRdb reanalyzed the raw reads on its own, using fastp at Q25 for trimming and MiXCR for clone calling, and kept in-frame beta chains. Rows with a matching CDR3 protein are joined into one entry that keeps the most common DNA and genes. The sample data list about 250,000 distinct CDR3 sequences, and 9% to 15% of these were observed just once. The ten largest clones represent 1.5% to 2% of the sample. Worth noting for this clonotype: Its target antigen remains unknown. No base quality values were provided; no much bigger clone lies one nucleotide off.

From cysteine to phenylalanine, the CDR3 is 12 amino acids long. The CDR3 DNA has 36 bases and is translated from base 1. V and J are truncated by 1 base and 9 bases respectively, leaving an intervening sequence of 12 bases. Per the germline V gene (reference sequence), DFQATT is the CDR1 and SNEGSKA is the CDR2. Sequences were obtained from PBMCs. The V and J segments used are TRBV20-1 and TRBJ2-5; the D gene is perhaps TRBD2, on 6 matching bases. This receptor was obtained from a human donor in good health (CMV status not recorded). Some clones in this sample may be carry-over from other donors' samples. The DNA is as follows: TGCAGTGCTAGAGTGGAGGGGATGGCCCAGTACTTC. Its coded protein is CSARVEGMAQYF.